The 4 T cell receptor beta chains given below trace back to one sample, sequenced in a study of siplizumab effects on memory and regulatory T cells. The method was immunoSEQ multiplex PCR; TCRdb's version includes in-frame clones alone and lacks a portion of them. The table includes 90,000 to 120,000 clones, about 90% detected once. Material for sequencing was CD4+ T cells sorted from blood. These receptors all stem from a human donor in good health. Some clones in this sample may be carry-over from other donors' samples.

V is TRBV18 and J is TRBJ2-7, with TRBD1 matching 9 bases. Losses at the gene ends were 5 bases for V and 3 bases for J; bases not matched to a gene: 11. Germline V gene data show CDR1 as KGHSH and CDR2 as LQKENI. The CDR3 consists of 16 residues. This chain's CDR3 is CASSTDSGTGLYEQYF. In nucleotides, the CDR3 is TGTGCCAGCTCAACGGATTCCGGGACAGGGCTCTACGAGCAGTACTTC. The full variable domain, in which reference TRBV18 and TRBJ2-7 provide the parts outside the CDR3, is NAGVMQNPRHLVRRRGQEARLRCSPMKGHSHVYWYRQLPEEGLKFMVYLQKENIIDESGMPKERFSAEFPKEGPSILRIQQVVRGDSAAYFCASSTDSGTGLYEQYFGPGTRLTVT.

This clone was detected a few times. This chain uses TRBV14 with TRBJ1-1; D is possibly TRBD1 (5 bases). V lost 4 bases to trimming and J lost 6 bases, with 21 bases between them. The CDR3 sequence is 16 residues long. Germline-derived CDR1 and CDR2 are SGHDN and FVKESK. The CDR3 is CASSPVRGRVIPEAFF. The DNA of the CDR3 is TGTGCCAGCAGCCCCGTAAGGGGCAGGGTCATCCCTGAAGCTTTCTTT. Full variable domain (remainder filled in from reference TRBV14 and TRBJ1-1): EAGVTQFPSHSVIEKGQTVTLRCDPISGHDNLYWYRRVMGKEIKFLLHFVKESKQDESGMPNNRFLAERTGGTYSTLKVQPAELEDSGVYFCASSPVRGRVIPEAFFGQGTRLTVV.

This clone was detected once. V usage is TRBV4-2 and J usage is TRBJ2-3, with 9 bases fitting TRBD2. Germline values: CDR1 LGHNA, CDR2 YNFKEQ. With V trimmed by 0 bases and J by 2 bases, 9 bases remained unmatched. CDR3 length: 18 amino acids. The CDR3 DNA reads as TGTGCCAGCAGCCAAGAACCCCTAGCGGGAACCTACACAGATACGCAGTATTTT. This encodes CASSQEPLAGTYTDTQYF.

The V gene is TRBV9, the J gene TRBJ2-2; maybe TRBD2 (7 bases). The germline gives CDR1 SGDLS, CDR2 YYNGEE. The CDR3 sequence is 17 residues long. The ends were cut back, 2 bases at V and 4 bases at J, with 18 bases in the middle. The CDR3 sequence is CASSVGLRGRGTGELFF. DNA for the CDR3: TGTGCCAGCAGCGTCGGTTTGCGGGGGCGAGGCACCGGGGAGCTGTTTTTT. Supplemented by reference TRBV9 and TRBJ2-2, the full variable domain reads DSGVTQTPKHLITATGQRVTLRCSPRSGDLSVYWYQQSLDQGLQFLIQYYNGEERAKGNILERFSAQQFPDLHSELNLSSLELGDSALYFCASSVGLRGRGTGELFFGEGSRLTVL.